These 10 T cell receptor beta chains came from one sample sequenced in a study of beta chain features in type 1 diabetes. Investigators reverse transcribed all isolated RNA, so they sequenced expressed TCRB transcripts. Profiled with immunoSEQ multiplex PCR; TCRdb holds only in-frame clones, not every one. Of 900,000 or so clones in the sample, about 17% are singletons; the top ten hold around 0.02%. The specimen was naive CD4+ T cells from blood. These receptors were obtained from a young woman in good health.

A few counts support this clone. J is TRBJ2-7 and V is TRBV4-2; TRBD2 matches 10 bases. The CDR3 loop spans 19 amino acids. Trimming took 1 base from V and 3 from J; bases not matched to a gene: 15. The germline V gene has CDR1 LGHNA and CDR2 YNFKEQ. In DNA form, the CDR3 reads TGTGCCAGCAGCCAAGCCTGGGCCGCTGGGACTAGCGAGCGCTACGAGCAGTACTTC. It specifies CASSQAWAAGTSERYEQYF.

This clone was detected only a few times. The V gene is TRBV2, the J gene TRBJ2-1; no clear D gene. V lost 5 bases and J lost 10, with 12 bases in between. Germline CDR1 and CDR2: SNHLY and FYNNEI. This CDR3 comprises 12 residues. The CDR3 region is CASSSQTPEQFF. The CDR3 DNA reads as TGTGCCAGCAGTAGCCAGACTCCCGAGCAGTTCTTC.

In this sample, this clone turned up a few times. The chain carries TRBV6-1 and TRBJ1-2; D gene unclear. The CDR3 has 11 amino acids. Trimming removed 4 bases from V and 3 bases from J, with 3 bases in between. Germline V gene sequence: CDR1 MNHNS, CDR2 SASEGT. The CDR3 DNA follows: TGTGCCAGCAGTGTTGACTATGGCTACACCTTC. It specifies CASSVDYGYTF.

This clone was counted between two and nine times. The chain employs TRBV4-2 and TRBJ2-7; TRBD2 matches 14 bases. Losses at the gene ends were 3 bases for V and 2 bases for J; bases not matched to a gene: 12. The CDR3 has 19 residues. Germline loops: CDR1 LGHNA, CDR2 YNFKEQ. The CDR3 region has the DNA TGTGCCAGCAGCCATCACGCTGTAGGACTAGCGGGAGGAGCCTACGAGCAGTACTTC. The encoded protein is CASSHHAVGLAGGAYEQYF.

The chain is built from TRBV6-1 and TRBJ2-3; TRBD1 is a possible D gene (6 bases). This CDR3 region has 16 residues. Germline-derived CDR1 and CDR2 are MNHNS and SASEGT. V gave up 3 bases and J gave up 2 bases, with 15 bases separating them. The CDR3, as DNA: TGTGCCAGCAGTGATCAGGGGTTGGTCTCCACAGATACGCAGTATTTT. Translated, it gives CASSDQGLVSTDTQYF.

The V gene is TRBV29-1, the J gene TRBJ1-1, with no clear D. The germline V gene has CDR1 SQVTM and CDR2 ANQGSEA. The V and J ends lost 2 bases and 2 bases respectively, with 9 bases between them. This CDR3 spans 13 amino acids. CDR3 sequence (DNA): TGCAGCGTTGAATTACAGTATAACACTGAAGCTTTCTTT. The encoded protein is CSVELQYNTEAFF.

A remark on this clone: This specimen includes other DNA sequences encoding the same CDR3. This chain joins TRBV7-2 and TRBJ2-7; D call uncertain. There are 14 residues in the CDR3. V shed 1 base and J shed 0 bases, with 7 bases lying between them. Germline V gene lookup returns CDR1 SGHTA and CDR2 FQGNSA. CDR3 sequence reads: CASSLGQSSYEQYF. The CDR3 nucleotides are TGTGCCAGCAGCTTAGGGCAAAGCTCCTACGAGCAGTACTTC.

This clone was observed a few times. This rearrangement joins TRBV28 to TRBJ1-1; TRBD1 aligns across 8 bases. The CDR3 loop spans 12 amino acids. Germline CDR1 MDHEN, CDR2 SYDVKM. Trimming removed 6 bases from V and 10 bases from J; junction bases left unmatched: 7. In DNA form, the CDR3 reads TGTGCCAGCAGCCGATCAGGGGGCTCAGCTTTCTTT. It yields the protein CASSRSGGSAFF.

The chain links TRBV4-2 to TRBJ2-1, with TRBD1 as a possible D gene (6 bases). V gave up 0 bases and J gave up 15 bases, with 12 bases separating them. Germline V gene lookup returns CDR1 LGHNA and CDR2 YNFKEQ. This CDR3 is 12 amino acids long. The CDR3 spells CASSQDSGDRFF. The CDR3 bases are TGTGCCAGCAGCCAAGATTCAGGGGATCGGTTCTTC.

CDR3 amino acids: CASSVGLRERWSEQFF. The CDR3 region has the DNA TGTGCCAGCAGTGTGGGTTTGCGGGAGAGGTGGAGTGAGCAGTTCTTC. The chain links TRBV2 to TRBJ2-1; TRBD2 matches at 7 bases. Germline V gene lookup returns CDR1 SNHLY and CDR2 FYNNEI. The ends lost 4 bases at V and 9 bases at J; junction bases unmatched: 15. The CDR3 runs 16 residues.